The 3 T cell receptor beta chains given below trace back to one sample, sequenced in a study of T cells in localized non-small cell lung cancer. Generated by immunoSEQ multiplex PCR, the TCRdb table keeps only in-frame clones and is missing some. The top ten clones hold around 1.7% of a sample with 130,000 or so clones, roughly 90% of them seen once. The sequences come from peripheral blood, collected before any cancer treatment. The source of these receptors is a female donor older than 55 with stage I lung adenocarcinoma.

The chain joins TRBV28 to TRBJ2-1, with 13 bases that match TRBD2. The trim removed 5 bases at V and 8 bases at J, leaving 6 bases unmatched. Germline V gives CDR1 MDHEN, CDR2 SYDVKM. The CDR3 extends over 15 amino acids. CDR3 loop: CASSLTSGRVHEQFF. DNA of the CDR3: TGTGCCAGCAGTCTAACTAGCGGGAGGGTACATGAGCAGTTCTTC.

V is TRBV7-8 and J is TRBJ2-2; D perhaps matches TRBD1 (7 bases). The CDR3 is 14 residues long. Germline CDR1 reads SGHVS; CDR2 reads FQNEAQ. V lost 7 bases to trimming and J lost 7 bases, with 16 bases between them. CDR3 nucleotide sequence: TGTGCCAGCATGGCAGGGGGGTATGGCGGGGAGCTGTTTTTT. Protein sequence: CASMAGGYGGELFF.

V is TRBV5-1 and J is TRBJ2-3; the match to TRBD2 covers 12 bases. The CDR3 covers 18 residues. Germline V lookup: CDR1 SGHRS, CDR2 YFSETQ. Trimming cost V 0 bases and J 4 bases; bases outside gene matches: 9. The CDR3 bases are TGCGCCAGCAGCTTGGCCCCTAGCGGGAGGGGGGGCCCAGATACGCAGTATTTT. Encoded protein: CASSLAPSGRGGPDTQYF.